The rows below give T cell receptor beta chains drawn from one sample of a study of blood T cell repertoires in COVID-19. TCRdb keeps only in-frame clones here, not all; method: immunoSEQ multiplex PCR. The sample lists about 200,000 clones, 88% occurring once. Specimen: peripheral blood. The receptors stem from a man younger than 35 with active or convalescent COVID-19. CDR3s include the opening cysteine and the closing phenylalanine or tryptophan. A D gene is named only where the DNA matches it firmly. Clone size is shown for a subset of rows, as once, few, many or a class of expanded clone.

>TRBJ2-1|TRBD2|.|TRBV7-7
TGTGCTAGCAGCGAACTAGCGGGGGCCTACAATGAGCAGTTCTTC
CASSELAGAYNEQFF
>TRBJ2-3|.|.|TRBV11-2
TGTGCCAGCAGCTTAACGGGGAGCGCCACAGATACGCAGTATTTT
CASSLTGSATDTQYF
>TRBJ1-5|.|.|TRBV30
TGTGCCTGGAGTCACGGGGGGGCGCGGGGCAATCAGCCCCAGCATTTT
CAWSHGGARGNQPQHF
>TRBJ2-1|.|.|TRBV7-2
TGTGCCAGCAGCCTGTATTTTGAGCAGTTCTTC
CASSLYFEQFF
>TRBJ1-5|TRBD1|.|TRBV27
TGTGCCAGCAGTGGAGGACAGGAAGGGTACAATCAGCCCCAGCATTTT
CASSGGQEGYNQPQHF
>TRBJ1-1|.|few|TRBV6-2/TRBV6-3
TGTGCCAGCAGTTACGGTTCGGGCACTGAAGCTTTCTTT
CASSYGSGTEAFF
>TRBJ2-3|TRBD2|.|TRBV4-2
TGTGCCAGCAGCCAAGATGTAGCGGGAGATACGCAGTATTTT
CASSQDVAGDTQYF
>TRBJ1-4|.|.|TRBV29-1
TGCAGCGTTGAGGACAGCGAAAAACTGTTTTTT
CSVEDSEKLFF
>TRBJ2-7|.|.|TRBV27
TGTGCCAGCAGTTTTATTGTCGGTGCCTACGAGCAGTACTTC
CASSFIVGAYEQYF
>TRBJ1-1|TRBD1|.|TRBV19
TGTGCCAGTAGTAGGGGGACAGACCAGAACACTGAAGCTTTCTTT
CASSRGTDQNTEAFF
>TRBJ1-5|.|.|TRBV28
TGTGCCAGCAGTTTATTAACAGCGGGAAGGGGTCAGCCCCAGCATTTT
CASSLLTAGRGQPQHF
>TRBJ1-2|.|.|TRBV9
TGTGCCAGCAGCGTAGGACAGTCTTATGGCTACACCTTC
CASSVGQSYGYTF
>TRBJ2-7|.|once|TRBV11-3
TGTGCCAGCAGCCCGGACAGCTCCTACGAGCAGTACTTC
CASSPDSSYEQYF
>TRBJ2-3|TRBD2|.|TRBV7-6
TGTGCCAGCAGCTTAGGACTAGCGGCAGATACGCAGTATTTT
CASSLGLAADTQYF
>TRBJ2-2|TRBD1|.|TRBV19
TGTGCCAGTGCCCGACGGGACAGAACAAGGAACACCGGGGAGCTGTTTTTT
CASARRDRTRNTGELFF
>TRBJ1-2|TRBD1|.|TRBV5-1
TGCGCCAGCAGCTTGCTCGGACAGGGGTCCAACTATGGCTACACCTTC
CASSLLGQGSNYGYTF
>TRBJ2-2|.|few|TRBV5-4
TGTGCCAGCAGCCCCGGTGGCGGGGAGCTGTTTTTT
CASSPGGGELFF
>TRBJ2-7|TRBD1|.|TRBV28
TGTGCCAGCAGTGGGACAGGGGACTACGAGCAGTACTTC
CASSGTGDYEQYF
>TRBJ2-5|.|.|TRBV6-5
TGTGCCAGCAGTCGCCTGGGCTACCTCGGAGAGACCCAGTACTTC
CASSRLGYLGETQYF
>TRBJ2-7|TRBD2|once|TRBV5-4
TGTGCCAGCAGCTTGAAACTAGCGGGAGGTTCCGAGCAGTACTTC
CASSLKLAGGSEQYF
>TRBJ2-7|TRBD1|once|TRBV19
TGTGCCAGTAGTATAACCGGGACAGAACCATACGAGCAGTACTTC
CASSITGTEPYEQYF
>TRBJ1-6|.|.|TRBV28
TGTGCCAGCAGTTTATTCCCAGGGGAGTCGAATTCACCCCTCCACTTT
CASSLFPGESNSPLHF
>TRBJ1-1|TRBD1|.|TRBV30
TGTGCCTGGAGTGCTTGGACAGGGCCCCGCATGAACACTGAAGCTTTCTTT
CAWSAWTGPRMNTEAFF
>TRBJ2-2|.|.|TRBV28
TGTGCCAGCAGTCCATTGATATCAAGGACAGCGAACACCGGGGAGCTGTTTTTT
CASSPLISRTANTGELFF
>TRBJ2-5|TRBD1|once|TRBV6-5
TGTGCCAGCAGGGAGGGACAGGGCCGGGAGACCCAGTACTTC
CASREGQGRETQYF
>TRBJ2-3|TRBD1|.|TRBV5-1
TGCGCCAGCAGCATCGGACAGGGGGTGCGCACAGATACGCAGTATTTT
CASSIGQGVRTDTQYF
>TRBJ2-3|.|.|TRBV10-2
TGCGCCAGCAGTGAGTCGAAGGGGGGGTCGAGGGCAGATACGCAGTATTTT
CASSESKGGSRADTQYF
>TRBJ1-5|TRBD1|.|TRBV6-5
TGTGCCAGCAGTCGACAGGGATACGATCAGCCCCAGCATTTT
CASSRQGYDQPQHF
>TRBJ1-3|TRBD1|.|TRBV11-1
TGTGCCAGCAGCGAAAGACAGGGCTACTCTGGAAACACCATATATTTT
CASSERQGYSGNTIYF
>TRBJ1-2|.|many|TRBV9
TGTGCCAGCAGCGCCGAGGGCGGAGGCTACACCTTC
CASSAEGGGYTF
>TRBJ2-7|TRBD2|once|TRBV10-3
TGTGCCATCAGCTCTGGACTAGCGGACGGAGCGCAGTACGAGCAGTACTTC
CAISSGLADGAQYEQYF
>TRBJ2-5|TRBD2|.|TRBV7-2
TGTGCCAGCCGGCTAGCGGGAGGGCATACATCGTCTGAGACCCAGTACTTC
CASRLAGGHTSSETQYF
>TRBJ1-3|.|.|TRBV7-2
TGTGCCAGCAGCCCCGACTTTGCGCTCTCTGGAAACACCATATATTTT
CASSPDFALSGNTIYF
>TRBJ2-5|.|.|TRBV19
TGTGCCAGTAGTATAGATCAGTCGTACCAAGAGACCCAGTACTTC
CASSIDQSYQETQYF
>TRBJ2-7|TRBD1|.|TRBV30
TGTGCCTGGAGTACAGGGGTTCCGATTCTACCCTACGAGCAGTACTTC
CAWSTGVPILPYEQYF
>TRBJ2-2|.|.|TRBV6-5
TGTGCCAGCAGACCCGACAGTACGAACACCGGGGAGCTGTTTTTT
CASRPDSTNTGELFF
>TRBJ1-1|.|.|TRBV30
TGTGCCTGGAGTGTTGGGCCCGCGGGAGTAGCTTTCTTT
CAWSVGPAGVAFF
>TRBJ2-2|TRBD2|.|TRBV9
TGTGCCAGCAGCGCCCGACTAGCGGGAGGAGGGGGAGGCACCGGGGAGCTGTTTTTT
CASSARLAGGGGGTGELFF
>TRBJ1-4|.|.|TRBV28
TGTGCCAGCAGTTCCCCCTTAGGGAGCAGGGGAGGGGAAAAACTGTTTTTT
CASSSPLGSRGGEKLFF
>TRBJ1-5|.|.|TRBV28
TGTGCCAGCAGTTTGGGCGGGACCAAGCCCCAGCATTTT
CASSLGGTKPQHF
>TRBJ2-7|.|.|TRBV5-4
TGTGCCAGCAGCTTTCCCAAGAGCTACGAGCAGTACTTC
CASSFPKSYEQYF
>TRBJ2-3|TRBD2|once|TRBV27
TGTGCCAGCAGTCCAGACCGAGCGGGAGGCATCTTTCGAGTCGCAGATACGCAGTATTTT
CASSPDRAGGIFRVADTQYF
>TRBJ2-2|.|.|TRBV5-4
TGTGCCAGCAGCTTTAGAGAAGGGGAGCTGTTTTTT
CASSFREGELFF
>TRBJ2-2|.|.|TRBV30
TGTGCCTGGAGTGTACAAACCGGGGAGCTGTTTTTT
CAWSVQTGELFF
>TRBJ2-1|.|.|TRBV19
TGTGCCAGTAGTAGACGCCCAGGACTGAGGGTCTCCAATGAGCAGTTCTTC
CASSRRPGLRVSNEQFF
>TRBJ2-2|TRBD2|few|TRBV18
TGTGCCAGCTCACCACCGAGAGCGGGGGCGAACACCGGGGAGCTGTTTTTT
CASSPPRAGANTGELFF
>TRBJ2-1|TRBD1|.|TRBV7-2
TGTGCCAGCAGATCTGGGACAGGGTACTACAATGAGCAGTTCTTC
CASRSGTGYYNEQFF
>TRBJ1-2|.|.|TRBV6-5
TGTGCCAGCAGTTACTCCAGTACTAACTATGGCTACACCTTC
CASSYSSTNYGYTF
>TRBJ1-1|TRBD1|.|TRBV28
TGTGCCAGCAGTTTATATGGGACAGGGAACACTGAAGCTTTCTTT
CASSLYGTGNTEAFF
>TRBJ1-1|.|.|TRBV27
TGTGCCAGCAGTTTGGGGGGTAATGAAGCTTTCTTT
CASSLGGNEAFF
>TRBJ2-7|.|.|TRBV19
TGTGCCAGTAGTACGGAGGTCTCCCCCGGTCCCAACGAGCAGTACTTC
CASSTEVSPGPNEQYF
>TRBJ2-7|TRBD2|.|TRBV2
TGTGCCAGCAGTTCTGCGGGAGGGTCCTACGAGCAGTACTTC
CASSSAGGSYEQYF
>TRBJ2-7|TRBD1|.|TRBV30
TGTGCCTGGAGTGACAGGGGAGTTAACTACGAGCAGTACTTC
CAWSDRGVNYEQYF
>TRBJ2-3|.|.|TRBV19
TGTGCCAGTAGTATAGCTGGAGCTGGGGATACGCAGTATTTT
CASSIAGAGDTQYF
>TRBJ1-2|TRBD1|few|TRBV5-1
TGCGCCAGCAGCTTGGGACCTGGGACAGACTACAGAAACTATGGCTACACCTTC
CASSLGPGTDYRNYGYTF
>TRBJ2-7|TRBD2|.|TRBV18
TGTGCCAGCTCTTCCACTAGCGGGAGAACCTACGAGCAGTACTTC
CASSSTSGRTYEQYF
>TRBJ2-3|TRBD1|.|TRBV6-1
TGTGCCAGCAGTGAATTGGGGTACAGGGGCGATACGCAGTATTTT
CASSELGYRGDTQYF